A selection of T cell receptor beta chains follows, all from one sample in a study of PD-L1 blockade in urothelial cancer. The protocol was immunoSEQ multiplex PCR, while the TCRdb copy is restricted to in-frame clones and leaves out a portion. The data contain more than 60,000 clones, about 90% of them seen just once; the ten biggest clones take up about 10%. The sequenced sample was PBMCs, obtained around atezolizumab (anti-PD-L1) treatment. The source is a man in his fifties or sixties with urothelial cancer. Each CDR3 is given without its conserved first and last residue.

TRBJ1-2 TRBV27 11 ASSLSFQGVYT
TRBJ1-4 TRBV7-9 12 ASSYGTVNEKLF
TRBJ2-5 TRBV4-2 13 ASSYYSGGQETQY
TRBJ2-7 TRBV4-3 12 ASSQDWPGLEQY
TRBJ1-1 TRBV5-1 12 ASSSGQENTEAF
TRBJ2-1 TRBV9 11 ASSVLQGDEQF
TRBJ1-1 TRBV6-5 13 ASSYSRQGFTEAF
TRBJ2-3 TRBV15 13 ATSMHLGSGDTQY
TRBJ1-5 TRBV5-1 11 ASSFTGSQPQH
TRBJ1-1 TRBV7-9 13 ASSDPGQFNTEAF
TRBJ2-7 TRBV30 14 AWSVKISGASYEQY
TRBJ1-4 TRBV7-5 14 ARSLALPEGGEKLF
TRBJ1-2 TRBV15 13 ATSRDMTGESGYT
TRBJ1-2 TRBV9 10 ASRRDNYGYT
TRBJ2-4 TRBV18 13 ASSPGSGEGSIQY
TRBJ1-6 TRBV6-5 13 ASSYSQGNNSPLH
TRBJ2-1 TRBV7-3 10 ASSPLRYEQF
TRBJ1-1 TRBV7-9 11 ASTDRGWSEAF
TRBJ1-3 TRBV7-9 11 ASSLGVGNTIY
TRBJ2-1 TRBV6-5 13 ASSQPRQGWNEQF
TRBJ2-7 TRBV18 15 ASSPRGFGLAAYEQY
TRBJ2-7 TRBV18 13 ASSPDGSDGYEQY
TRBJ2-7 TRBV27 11 ASSFSGRNEQY
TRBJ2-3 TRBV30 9 AWSAVDTQY
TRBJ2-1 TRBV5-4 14 ASSGLAGEGNNEQF
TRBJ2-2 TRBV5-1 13 ASSLRTSITGELF
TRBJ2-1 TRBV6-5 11 ASSLRELGVEF
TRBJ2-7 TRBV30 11 ASRDTLLYEQY
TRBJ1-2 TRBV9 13 ASSDSGTEVSGYT